One sample yielded the 4 T cell receptor beta chains listed below, sequenced in a study of blood T cell repertoires in COVID-19 (dated by TCRdb to 2020 to 2021). Library generation was performed with the immunoSEQ multiplex PCR assay. TCRdb holds this immuneACCESS table with in-frame rearrangements only. Some clones are missing; in checked studies, unresolved V genes explain under half, and the rest has no known cause. Here the sample has some 50,000 clones; about 82% occur a single time. The leading ten clones occupy 14% to 15% of the sample. Material: peripheral blood. The receptors shown here come from a human donor in a cohort sampled during active COVID-19.

V is TRBV6-1 and J is TRBJ1-5; D remains ambiguous. The CDR3 has 15 amino acids. Germline V gives CDR1 MNHNS, CDR2 SASEGT. The V and J ends lost 2 bases and 3 bases respectively, with 11 bases between them. This CDR3 is CASSEIEQFNQPQHF. The CDR3 DNA reads as TGTGCCAGCAGTGAAATAGAACAGTTCAATCAGCCCCAGCATTTT.

This rearrangement joins TRBV4-2 to TRBJ2-7; possible D gene TRBD2, 6 bases. CDR1 and CDR2 (germline): LGHNA, YNFKEQ. The V gene lost 0 bases and the J gene lost 3 bases, with 9 bases spanning the gap. The CDR3 runs to 14 residues. CDR3 sequence reads: CASSQERGNYEQYF. Here the CDR3 DNA reads TGTGCCAGCAGCCAAGAGCGGGGAAACTACGAGCAGTACTTC.

J is TRBJ1-5 and V is TRBV19; 7 bases are a match to TRBD1. The CDR3 runs to 13 residues. Germline V gives CDR1 LNHDA, CDR2 SQIVND (reference sequence). V dropped 8 bases and J dropped 6; count of bases not matched to a gene: 7. The CDR3 sequence: CASGAGGSQPQHF. The CDR3 coding sequence is TGTGCCAGTGGGGCAGGGGGTAGTCAGCCCCAGCATTTT.

This chain joins TRBV3-1 (or the pseudogene TRBV3-2) and TRBJ1-2; TRBD1 is a possible D gene (5 bases). CDR3 length equals 16 residues. The germline V and J ends were trimmed by 3 bases and 4 bases, with 18 bases remaining between them. Germline-derived CDR1 and CDR2 are LGHDT and YNNKEL (reference sequence). The CDR3 bases are TGTGCCAGCAGCCATTCTAAGGCAGGGAATCTCTATGGCTACACCTTC. Its translation: CASSHSKAGNLYGYTF.